A single sample gave rise to the 27 T cell receptor beta chains below, sequenced in a study of OX40 agonist ivuxolimab in advanced cancers. TCRdb keeps only in-frame clones here, not all; method: immunoSEQ multiplex PCR. The sample lists about 69,000 clones, over 80% seen once, with 5% to 6.5% in the top ten. Sequencing was performed on CD4+ or CD8+ T cells sorted from blood, taken in a trial of the OX40 agonist ivuxolimab. Receptors were obtained from an adult with an advanced solid tumor such as melanoma, head and neck, liver or kidney cancer.

The gene calls are TRBV4-3 and TRBJ1-5, with D unresolved. The V end lost 1 base, the J end lost 4 bases, and 2 bases lay between the germline ends. This CDR3 has 12 residues. Germline CDR1 reads LGHNA; CDR2 reads YSLEER. This CDR3 reads CASSQGNQPQHF. The CDR3 region has the DNA TGCGCCAGCAGCCAAGGAAATCAGCCCCAGCATTTT.

V usage is TRBV4-3 and J usage is TRBJ1-3; D perhaps matches TRBD1 (6 bases). The CDR3 spans 16 residues. CDR1 and CDR2 (germline): LGHNA, YSLEER. Deletions cut 0 bases from V and 0 bases from J, with 9 bases between. CDR3 residues: CASSQDRQASGNTIYF. The CDR3 region has the DNA TGCGCCAGCAGCCAAGACCGACAGGCCTCTGGAAACACCATATATTTT.

This chain joins TRBV7-9 and TRBJ1-4, with unresolved D. This CDR3 has 14 residues. Germline CDR1 and CDR2: SEHNR and FQNEAQ (reference sequence). V was cut by 5 bases and J by 6 bases, with 13 bases left in between. The CDR3 sequence: CASSIGPEDEKLFF. The CDR3 coding sequence is TGTGCCAGCAGCATTGGACCTGAGGATGAAAAACTGTTTTTT.

Concerning this clone itself: In the same sample, other DNA sequences code for this CDR3. The genes are TRBV19 and TRBJ1-1; TRBD1 might be the D (5 bases). This CDR3 comprises 14 residues. The germline V and J ends were trimmed by 1 base and 1 base, with 7 bases remaining between them. Germline V CDR1 and CDR2: LNHDA, SQIVND (reference sequence). Written as DNA, the CDR3 is TGTGCCAGTAGTATAGGTGGGACGAACACTGAAGCTTTCTTT. This gives the protein CASSIGGTNTEAFF. The entire variable domain, with the rest obtained from reference TRBV19 and TRBJ1-1, is as follows: DGGITQSPKYLFRKEGQNVTLSCEQNLNHDAMYWYRQDPGQGLRLIYYSQIVNDFQKGDIAEGYSVSREKKESFPLTVTSAQKNPTAFYLCASSIGGTNTEAFFGQGTRLTVV.

The CDR3 DNA sequence: TGTGCCAGCACCCCGGACTTAAACACCGGGGAGCTGTTTTTT. This translates into CASTPDLNTGELFF. This chain links TRBV6-6 with TRBJ2-2, with D possibly matching TRBD2 (5 bases). The germline V and J ends were trimmed by 7 bases and 2 bases, with 11 bases remaining between them. The CDR3 has 14 amino acids. Germline V gene lookup returns CDR1 MNHNY and CDR2 SVGAGI (reference sequence).

This clone was found a few times. The chain recombines TRBV27 with TRBJ2-7; 8 positions match TRBD1. CDR1 and CDR2 from the germline V gene are MNHEY and SMNVEV (reference sequence). With V trimmed by 2 bases and J by 3 bases, 3 bases remained unmatched. The CDR3 runs 14 residues. The CDR3 DNA reads as TGTGCCAGCAGTTTAAGGGGACAGGTCTACGAGCAGTACTTC. Residues: CASSLRGQVYEQYF.

This sequence joins TRBV6-5 and TRBJ2-7; tentative D call: TRBD1 (5 bases). CDR1 and CDR2 from the germline V gene are MNHEY and SVGAGI. V lost 0 bases and J 2 bases, leaving 11 bases between the germline ends. CDR3 length: 15 amino acids. DNA of the CDR3: TGTGCCAGCAGTTACTCGCCAACACAGGCCTACGAGCAGTACTTC. As protein: CASSYSPTQAYEQYF.

The chain has TRBV14 and TRBJ2-7; 7 bases map to TRBD2. The CDR3 has 15 residues. CDR1 and CDR2 from the germline V gene are SGHDN and FVKESK. Trimming cost V 0 bases and J 4 bases; bases outside gene matches: 6. The DNA for the CDR3 is TGTGCCAGCAGCCAAGAGGCGGGAGACTTTTACGAGCAGTACTTC. Translated: CASSQEAGDFYEQYF.

This clone was detected a few times. The rearrangement links TRBV4-1 to TRBJ1-5; D call uncertain. Trimming stripped 2 bases from V and 0 bases from J, with 8 bases between. CDR3 size: 15 residues. Germline V gives CDR1 MGHRA, CDR2 YSYEKL. The CDR3, as DNA: TGCGCCAGCAGCCAAACGGGCTTTAGCAATCAGCCCCAGCATTTT. Encoded protein: CASSQTGFSNQPQHF.

V and J are TRBV28 and TRBJ2-1; 9 bases map to TRBD2. The CDR3 sequence is 15 residues long. The germline CDR1 and CDR2 sequences are MDHEN and SYDVKM. Trimming at V came to 6 bases and at J to 7 bases, leaving 10 bases not matched to a gene. CDR3 sequence (DNA): TGTGCCAGCAGCTTAGTTAGCGGGAGCTTGAATGAGCAGTTCTTC. This sequence encodes CASSLVSGSLNEQFF.

The genes are TRBV29-1 and TRBJ2-7, with no clear D. V gave up 5 bases and J gave up 4 bases, with 9 bases separating them. In germline, CDR1 is SQVTM, CDR2 ANQGSEA. This CDR3 is 11 amino acids long. CDR3 coding DNA: TGCAGCGTTACTATATCATACGAGCAGTACTTC. Protein sequence: CSVTISYEQYF.

The rearrangement joins TRBV7-8 to TRBJ1-3; D ambiguous. Looked up from germline, CDR1 is SGHVS and CDR2 is FQNEAQ. The V and J ends lost 5 bases and 2 bases respectively, with 19 bases between them. The CDR3 extends over 17 amino acids. CDR3 amino acids: CASSLGGLQETGNTIYF. The CDR3 DNA reads TGTGCCAGCAGCCTAGGCGGACTTCAGGAGACTGGAAACACCATATATTTT. The complete variable domain, with remaining parts taken from reference TRBV7-8 and TRBJ1-3, reads GAGVSQSPRYKVAKRGQDVALRCDPISGHVSLFWYQQALGQGPEFLTYFQNEAQLDKSGLPSDRFFAERPEGSVSTLKIQRTQQEDSAVYLCASSLGGLQETGNTIYFGEGSWLTVV.

The chain links TRBV27 to TRBJ2-7, with TRBD1 matching over 9 bases. The CDR3 sequence is 15 residues long. The V segment lost 8 bases and the J segment 7 bases; nucleotides outside the gene matches: 15. Germline V gene data show CDR1 as MNHEY and CDR2 as SMNVEV (reference sequence). In DNA form, the CDR3 reads TGTGCCAGCTTCTCACTCGGGACAGGGAGCGAGGAGCAGTACTTC. Its protein product is CASFSLGTGSEEQYF.

The chain couples TRBV28 to TRBJ2-1; D possibly corresponds to TRBD1 (5 bases). Trimming removed 4 bases at V and 6 bases at J, with 10 bases between. The germline V gene has CDR1 MDHEN and CDR2 SYDVKM. The CDR3 sequence is 13 residues long. The CDR3 sequence is CASSSSGRNEQFF. The CDR3 DNA is TGTGCCAGCAGTTCGTCAGGGCGCAATGAGCAGTTCTTC.

The chain combines TRBV4-2 with TRBJ2-2; 9 positions agree with TRBD1. V lost 4 bases to trimming and J lost 6 bases; unmatched junction nucleotides: 12. CDR3 length: 17 amino acids. Germline CDR1 reads LGHNA; CDR2 reads YNFKEQ. The CDR3 DNA is TGTGCCAGCAGCCTTCCCGGACAGGGGTCGGTCGCCGGGGAGCTGTTTTTT. It translates to CASSLPGQGSVAGELFF.

The gene calls are TRBV2 and TRBJ1-1; unclear D gene. CDR3 length equals 14 residues. Looked up from germline, CDR1 is SNHLY and CDR2 is FYNNEI. V was clipped by 6 bases and J by 1 base, with 12 bases between them. As DNA, the CDR3 is TGTGCCAGCAGAATCTCGACACCGAACACTGAAGCTTTCTTT. It translates to CASRISTPNTEAFF.

The CDR3: CASTELNTEAFF. In DNA, the CDR3 is TGTGCCAGCACCGAACTGAACACTGAAGCTTTCTTT. The V and J genes are TRBV6-1 and TRBJ1-1, with D unclear. Germline V CDR1 and CDR2: MNHNS, SASEGT. This CDR3 has 12 residues. V dropped 7 bases and J dropped 0 bases, with 6 bases sitting between them.

The chain recombines TRBV4-1 with TRBJ2-7, with D perhaps TRBD1 or TRBD2 (5 bases each). Germline lookup yields CDR1 MGHRA and CDR2 YSYEKL. This CDR3 is 16 amino acids long. The ends were cut back, 5 bases at V and 2 bases at J, with 19 bases in the middle. The CDR3 sequence: CASSSDVRDEPYEQYF. CDR3 coding DNA: TGCGCCAGCAGCTCCGATGTAAGGGACGAGCCCTACGAGCAGTACTTC.

The rearrangement links TRBV4-3 to TRBJ2-1; D not certain. The CDR3 is 14 residues long. The ends were cut back, 0 bases at V and 4 bases at J, with 7 bases in the middle. Germline-derived CDR1 and CDR2 are LGHNA and YSLEER. The CDR3 coding sequence is TGCGCCAGCAGCCAAGATGGGGATTACAATGAGCAGTTCTTC. It specifies CASSQDGDYNEQFF.

The chain joins TRBV9 to TRBJ2-1, with D perhaps matching TRBD1 (6 bases). Germline CDR1 and CDR2: SGDLS and YYNGEE. The ends were cut back, 1 base at V and 0 bases at J, with 11 bases in the middle. The CDR3 has 16 residues. DNA of the CDR3: TGTGCCAGCAGCGTACAGGGGCCGAGCTCCTACAATGAGCAGTTCTTC. It specifies CASSVQGPSSYNEQFF.

DNA of the CDR3: TGCGCCAGCAGCCAAGATGGTACGACTAGCGGGCAAGAGACCCAGTACTTC. Amino acids: CASSQDGTTSGQETQYF. The chain carries TRBV4-3 and TRBJ2-5; 10 nucleotides agree with TRBD2. Per the germline V gene, CDR1 is LGHNA and CDR2 is YSLEER. The CDR3 length is 17 residues. With 0 bases clipped from V and 2 bases from J, the junction kept 6 bases outside the gene matches.

J is TRBJ1-2 and V is TRBV28; the D is unclear. This CDR3 comprises 13 residues. V lost 6 bases and J lost 3, with 11 bases in between. The germline V gene has CDR1 MDHEN and CDR2 SYDVKM. The DNA for the CDR3 is TGTGCCAGCAGGGATCGGGGAGACTATGGCTACACCTTC. It yields the protein CASRDRGDYGYTF.

This clone was picked up a small number of times. V and J are TRBV12-5 and TRBJ2-7, with 9 bases aligning to TRBD1. The CDR3 totals 14 residues. Per the germline V gene, CDR1 is LGHNT and CDR2 is FRNRAP. V lost 5 bases to trimming and J lost 3 bases; unmatched junction nucleotides: 5. The CDR3 DNA reads as TGTGCTAGTGGTCCGACAGGGGGTTACTACGAGCAGTACTTC. This encodes CASGPTGGYYEQYF.

The rearrangement links TRBV18 to TRBJ1-5; 9 bases align to TRBD1. Germline loops: CDR1 KGHSH, CDR2 LQKENI. CDR3 length equals 16 residues. J gave up 0 bases and V 3 bases, and 3 bases lay outside the gene matches. CDR3 region: CASSPGTGNSNQPQHF. DNA of the CDR3: TGTGCCAGCTCACCCGGGACAGGGAATAGCAATCAGCCCCAGCATTTT.

The rearrangement joins TRBV4-3 to TRBJ2-1, with D tentatively TRBD2 (7 bases). V lost 4 bases to trimming and J lost 3 bases, with 22 bases between them. Per the germline V gene, CDR1 is LGHNA and CDR2 is YSLEER. The CDR3 totals 18 residues. The DNA for the CDR3 is TGCGCCAGCAGCCTGGGGTCCGGGGGGCAGGGCGGCTACAATGAGCAGTTCTTC. It yields the protein CASSLGSGGQGGYNEQFF.

The chain recombines TRBV2 with TRBJ2-1; TRBD1 or TRBD2 may be the D gene (5 bases each). This CDR3 is 15 amino acids long. CDR1 and CDR2 from the germline V gene are SNHLY and FYNNEI. The ends were cut back, 7 bases at V and 8 bases at J, with 21 bases in the middle. The CDR3 nucleotides read TGTGCCAGCACCTTCATGGGACCGGGTACTGATGAGCAGTTCTTC. As protein: CASTFMGPGTDEQFF.

The rearrangement links TRBV7-8 to TRBJ1-1; the D is unclear. This CDR3 spans 12 amino acids. Trimming pared 1 base from V and 6 bases from J, leaving 6 bases between. Germline CDR1 is SGHVS and CDR2 is FQNEAQ. The CDR3 DNA is TGTGCCAGCAGCTTAGGCGGCGCTGAAGCTTTCTTT. Amino acids: CASSLGGAEAFF. Drawing the rest from reference TRBV7-8 and TRBJ1-1, the complete variable domain is GAGVSQSPRYKVAKRGQDVALRCDPISGHVSLFWYQQALGQGPEFLTYFQNEAQLDKSGLPSDRFFAERPEGSVSTLKIQRTQQEDSAVYLCASSLGGAEAFFGQGTRLTVV.